This TCR beta chain was recovered during a study of PD-1 blockade in classical Hodgkin lymphoma. Every one of the patients relapsed after autologous stem cell transplantation (brentuximab vedotin exposure was variable). Profiling relied on immunoSEQ multiplex PCR, and the TCRdb table lists in-frame clones only, not all of them. The sample records 20,000 to 30,000 clones, 60% to 80% being singletons. General observations from the study: Those patients who began receiving nivolumab less than 1 year after ASCT had lower diversity, and they were excluded. Underlying causes for the observed repertoire differences were not defined, possibly disease activity or prior therapy.

This clone has a single count. Its target is not known. The source of this sequence is a human donor with classical Hodgkin lymphoma. This specimen consisted of peripheral blood mononuclear cells (PBMCs), obtained at baseline.

The CDR3 spells CASSLVTGERTDTQYF. The CDR3 DNA sequence: TGCGCCAGCAGCTTGGTGACAGGGGAGCGTACAGATACGCAGTATTTT. The rearrangement uses TRBV5-1 and TRBJ2-3, with TRBD1 identical over 8 bases. V lost 0 bases and J lost 3; bases outside the gene matches: 6. This CDR3 comprises 16 residues. CDR1 and CDR2 from the germline V gene are SGHRS and YFSETQ. Full variable domain (remainder filled in from reference TRBV5-1 and TRBJ2-3): KAGVTQTPRYLIKTRGQQVTLSCSPISGHRSVSWYQQTPGQGLQFLFEYFSETQRNKGNFPGRFSGRQFSNSRSEMNVSTLELGDSALYLCASSLVTGERTDTQYFGPGTRLTVL.